Below are 4 T cell receptor beta chains sequenced from a single sample in a study of long-term antiretroviral therapy in people with HIV. Version v3.0 of the immunoSEQ assay was performed at survey level. The assay was immunoSEQ multiplex PCR, and TCRdb's table has in-frame clones only and misses some. This sample has around 31,000 clones, with roughly 85% found just once. Here the sequenced sample was unsorted PBMCs, taken 0.8 years before starting antiretroviral therapy. These receptors were collected from a man aged 18 to 29 with HIV.

The chain uses TRBV21-1 and TRBJ2-2. TRBV21-1 is a pseudogene. There are 14 residues in the CDR3. CDR3: CASSNIAPQGELFF. The CDR3 bases are TGTGCCAGCAGCAATATCGCCCCCCAAGGGGAGCTGTTTTTT.

The chain employs TRBV27 and TRBJ2-7; weak D call: TRBD2 (5 bases). CDR3 length equals 14 residues. V lost 6 bases to trimming and J lost 2 bases, with 14 bases between them. The germline gives CDR1 MNHEY, CDR2 SMNVEV (reference sequence). As DNA, the CDR3 is TGTGCCAGCAGCCCGCGGGCCCTACCCTACGAGCAGTACTTC. Translating gives CASSPRALPYEQYF.

This clone appeared a single time. This chain links TRBV2 with TRBJ2-7; D is possibly TRBD2 (5 bases). Trimming took off 6 bases at V and 2 bases at J, with 5 bases between the two ends. The CDR3 loop spans 11 amino acids. Per the germline V gene, CDR1 is SNHLY and CDR2 is FYNNEI. The DNA of the CDR3 is TGTGCCAGCAGGGGAGCCTACGAGCAGTACTTC. Its protein product is CASRGAYEQYF.

The V gene is TRBV5-5, the J gene TRBJ1-4; D unclear. V lost 1 base, J lost 8 bases, and 12 bases lay in between. The CDR3 sequence is 14 residues long. Germline V lookup: CDR1 SGHKS, CDR2 YYEKEE (reference sequence). This CDR3 is CASSLLAGHEKLFF. The CDR3 coding sequence is TGTGCCAGCAGCTTGTTAGCGGGCCACGAAAAACTGTTTTTT. Full variable domain (remainder filled in from reference TRBV5-5 and TRBJ1-4): DAGVTQSPTHLIKTRGQQVTLRCSPISGHKSVSWYQQVLGQGPQFIFQYYEKEERGRGNFPDRFSARQFPNYSSELNVNALLLGDSALYLCASSLLAGHEKLFFGSGTQLSVL.